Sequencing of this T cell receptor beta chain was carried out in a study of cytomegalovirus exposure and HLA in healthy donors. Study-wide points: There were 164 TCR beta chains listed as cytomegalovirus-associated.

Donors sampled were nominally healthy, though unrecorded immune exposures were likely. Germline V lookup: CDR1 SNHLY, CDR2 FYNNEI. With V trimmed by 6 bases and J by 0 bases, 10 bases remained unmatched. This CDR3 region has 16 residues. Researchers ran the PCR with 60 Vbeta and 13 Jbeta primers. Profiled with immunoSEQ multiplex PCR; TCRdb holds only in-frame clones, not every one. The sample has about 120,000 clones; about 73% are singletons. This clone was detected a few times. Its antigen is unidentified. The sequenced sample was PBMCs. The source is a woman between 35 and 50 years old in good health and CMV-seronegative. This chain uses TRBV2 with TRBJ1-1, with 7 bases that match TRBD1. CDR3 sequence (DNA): TGTGCCAGCAGCCTAAAACGGGACAGCATGAACACTGAAGCTTTCTTT. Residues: CASSLKRDSMNTEAFF.